This T cell receptor (beta chain) was profiled in a study of blood T cell repertoires in COVID-19. CDR3 length equals 16 residues. Trimming at V came to 4 bases and at J to 7 bases, leaving 11 bases not matched to a gene. Germline lookup yields CDR1 MNHEY and CDR2 SMNVEV (reference sequence). Clones were sequenced by immunoSEQ multiplex PCR, and TCRdb holds only the in-frame ones, with some missing. The sample shows about 200,000 clones, around nine tenths of them seen only once. The V call is TRBV27, the J call TRBJ2-2; 8 bases are a match to TRBD1. This sequence was found in a man aged 55 to 70 with acute or convalescent COVID-19. The sample comprised peripheral blood. The DNA of the CDR3 is TGTGCCAGCAGTTCAATGGACAGGGATATGGTCGGGGAGCTGTTTTTT. Amino acids: CASSSMDRDMVGELFF.